These 6 T cell receptor beta chains were all obtained from the same sample, sequenced in a study of identical twins. TCRdb called the 5' RACE reads again in MiXCR, with one record for every CDR3 protein. The data contain approximately 250,000 distinct CDR3 sequences, 6.5% of them singletons. The data were also submitted as part of a second study, on T cells expressing NK-cell markers.

The sample was CD8+ T cells sorted from blood. The receptor source for this set is a young woman in good health.

This clonotype was seen only a few times. The chain links TRBV7-8 to TRBJ2-5; no firm D call. Germline V gene data show CDR1 as SGHVS and CDR2 as FQNEAQ. The CDR3 contains 14 residues. V was pared by 5 bases and J by 1 base, with 11 bases between. CDR3: CASSHPGAQETQYF. CDR3 nucleotide sequence: TGTGCCAGCAGCCACCCAGGAGCCCAAGAGACCCAGTACTTC.

J is TRBJ2-1 and V is TRBV9; D unclear. V was shortened by 4 bases and J by 7 bases, with 9 bases between the two germline ends. The CDR3 consists of 12 residues. From germline, CDR1 is SGDLS and CDR2 YYNGEE. The CDR3 nucleotides are TGTGCCAGCAGCAAAGGGCCGAATGAGCAGTTCTTC. Its translation is CASSKGPNEQFF.

This clonotype was detected once. V and J are TRBV6-2 or TRBV6-3 and TRBJ2-2; 7 nucleotides match TRBD2. The CDR3 spans 18 residues. Unmatched junction bases numbered 12, after V lost 0 bases and J lost 5 bases. CDR1 is MNHEY, CDR2 SVGEGT, per germline. CDR3 amino acids: CASSYSTLAVRSTGELFF. The DNA for the CDR3 is TGTGCCAGCAGTTACTCGACCCTAGCGGTTAGATCTACCGGGGAGCTGTTTTTT.

In its sample, this clonotype was seen many times. The CDR3 sequence is CASRGAYNEQFF. For the CDR3, the DNA is TGTGCCAGCCGCGGAGCCTACAATGAGCAGTTCTTC. The chain has TRBV6-2 or TRBV6-3 and TRBJ2-1; D unresolved. Germline CDR1 MNHEY, CDR2 SVGEGT. The CDR3 runs to 12 residues. Trimming took 8 bases from V and 2 from J, leaving 7 bases between them.

CDR3 sequence: CASSRTGGEYEQYF. The CDR3, as DNA: TGTGCCAGCAGTCGGACAGGGGGCGAGTACGAGCAGTACTTC. The J gene is TRBJ2-7, the V gene TRBV11-2, with 11 bases matching TRBD1. There are 14 residues in the CDR3. The ends lost 6 bases at V and 4 bases at J; junction bases unmatched: 5. Per the germline V gene, CDR1 is SGHAT and CDR2 is FQNNGV.

This clonotype was detected a few times. This chain uses TRBV19 with TRBJ1-5, with TRBD1 identical over 7 bases. Looked up from germline, CDR1 is LNHDA and CDR2 is SQIVND (reference sequence). Germline trimming cut 11 bases from V and 3 bases from J; bases unmatched to any gene: 10. The CDR3 sequence is 14 residues long. DNA of the CDR3: TGTGCCTCCGATTGGGGACAGAACAATCAGCCCCAGCATTTT. Its translation is CASDWGQNNQPQHF.